The 16 T cell receptor beta chains given below trace back to one sample, sequenced in a study of shared clonotypes between healthy human individuals. TCRdb keeps only in-frame clones here, not all; method: immunoSEQ multiplex PCR. Of hundreds of thousands of clones in the sample, more than 70% were seen once. Sequences were obtained from memory CD4+ T cells sorted from blood. Subset meaning: CD45RA-negative fraction. Receptors were obtained from a woman aged 25 to 39 in good health.

The J gene is TRBJ2-6, the V gene TRBV28; D is undetermined. There are 17 residues in the CDR3. Trimming pared 8 bases from V and 0 bases from J, leaving 17 bases between. CDR1 is MDHEN and CDR2 is SYDVKM in the germline V gene. CDR3 DNA: TGTGCCAGCTTGGGCCGCTCAAGCCCCTCTGGGGCCAACGTCCTGACTTTC. Its translation: CASLGRSSPSGANVLTF. The whole variable domain, remainder taken from reference TRBV28 and TRBJ2-6, is DVKVTQSSRYLVKRTGEKVFLECVQDMDHENMFWYRQDPGLGLRLIYFSYDVKMKEKGDIPEGYSVSREKKERFSLILESASTNQTSMYLCASLGRSSPSGANVLTFGAGSRLTVL.

The chain has TRBV6-5 and TRBJ2-7, with 7 bases fitting TRBD1. Trimming removed 6 bases from V and 2 bases from J; junction bases left unmatched: 10. This CDR3 comprises 15 residues. CDR1 and CDR2 (germline): MNHEY, SVGAGI. The CDR3 DNA reads TGTGCCAGCAGCTGGTATGGGGACAGAGCCTACGAGCAGTACTTC. Its translation is CASSWYGDRAYEQYF.

This clone was detected ten times or more. This chain joins TRBV11-2 and TRBJ1-2; D call uncertain. The V gene's germline CDR1 is SGHAT and CDR2 FQNNGV. The CDR3 consists of 15 residues. Trimming took off 3 bases at V and 4 bases at J, with 15 bases between the two ends. CDR3 protein: CASSFSRGTLYGYTF. The CDR3 bases are TGTGCCAGCAGCTTCTCACGGGGTACCCTCTATGGCTACACCTTC.

At least ten counts were recorded for this clone. V usage is TRBV6-6 and J usage is TRBJ2-7; tentative D call: TRBD1 (6 bases). CDR1 MNHNY and CDR2 SVGAGI come from the germline V gene (reference sequence). V lost 6 bases and J 0 bases, leaving 15 bases between the germline ends. The CDR3 covers 15 residues. CDR3 amino acids: CASSPRGSLSYEQYF. CDR3 DNA sequence: TGTGCCAGCAGCCCCAGGGGATCCCTCTCCTACGAGCAGTACTTC.

The chain joins TRBV5-1 to TRBJ2-3, with D possibly called TRBD1 or TRBD2 (5 bases each). Germline V CDR1 and CDR2: SGHRS, YFSETQ. This CDR3 contains 17 residues. V lost 0 bases to trimming and J lost 4 bases, with 18 bases between them. In DNA form, the CDR3 reads TGCGCCAGCAGCTTGGCCGGGGACGGGGTAGTGTCAGATACGCAGTATTTT. This gives the protein CASSLAGDGVVSDTQYF.

This clone was detected many times. This sequence joins TRBV25-1 and TRBJ2-7, with 8 bases that match TRBD1. CDR1 and CDR2 from the germline V gene are MGHDK and SYGVNS. This CDR3 is 17 amino acids long. Trimming cost V 3 bases and J 1 base; bases outside gene matches: 11. The CDR3 is CASSEALGQGTSYEQYF. The CDR3 DNA reads as TGTGCCAGCAGTGAGGCCCTAGGACAGGGAACGTCCTACGAGCAGTACTTC.

This chain connects TRBV25-1 to TRBJ1-1, with D tentatively TRBD1 (6 bases). From germline, CDR1 is MGHDK and CDR2 SYGVNS. V lost 9 bases and J lost 1, with 15 bases in between. The CDR3 sequence is 14 residues long. CDR3 residues: CASTKPGQNTEAFF. CDR3 nucleotide sequence: TGTGCCAGTACCAAGCCGGGACAGAACACTGAAGCTTTCTTT.

Turning to this clone: A read error may be the cause here, since a much bigger clone is one base away. This CDR3 is also generated by other DNA sequences in the sample. V usage is TRBV30 and J usage is TRBJ2-1, with D maybe TRBD2 (5 bases). V was shortened by 1 base and J by 0 bases, with 10 bases between the two germline ends. This CDR3 region has 15 residues. Germline V gene lookup returns CDR1 GTSNPN and CDR2 SVGIG (reference sequence). CDR3 residues: CAWSAPGTSYNEQFF. The CDR3 nucleotides are TGTGCCTGGAGTGCTCCGGGAACCTCCTACAATGAGCAGTTCTTC.

Only a few counts were recorded for this clone. The chain joins TRBV28 to TRBJ2-7; 12 bases align to TRBD2. CDR1 is MDHEN, CDR2 SYDVKM, per germline. V lost 3 bases, J lost 2 bases, and 5 bases stayed unmatched. CDR3 size: 16 residues. The CDR3 sequence: CASSFHGLAGTYEQYF. The CDR3 DNA sequence: TGTGCCAGCAGTTTCCATGGACTAGCGGGAACCTACGAGCAGTACTTC.

The chain has TRBV7-6 and TRBJ2-2; D remains ambiguous. Germline V gene sequence: CDR1 SGHVS, CDR2 FNYEAQ. V lost 4 bases, J lost 5 bases, and 11 bases lay in between. The CDR3 loop spans 14 amino acids. CDR3 sequence: CASSSNTRTGELFF. For the CDR3, the DNA is TGTGCCAGCAGCTCAAACACCCGGACCGGGGAGCTGTTTTTT.

CDR3 protein: CASSALPGTGLDEKLFF. The CDR3 DNA follows: TGTGCCAGCAGTGCTCTCCCTGGGACAGGGCTCGATGAAAAACTGTTTTTT. The chain recombines TRBV6-4 with TRBJ1-4; 9 nucleotides match TRBD1. Germline assignment: CDR1 MRHNA and CDR2 SNTAGT. Unmatched junction bases numbered 12, after V lost 4 bases and J lost 6 bases. The CDR3 is made up of 17 amino acids.

This clone was counted at least ten times. The chain has TRBV27 and TRBJ2-3, with a weak D call TRBD2 (5 bases). This CDR3 is 19 amino acids long. V lost 7 bases and J 1 base, leaving 27 bases between the germline ends. The germline CDR1 and CDR2 sequences are MNHEY and SMNVEV (reference sequence). As DNA, the CDR3 is TGTGCCAGCACCAATAACACCTTAAAAGGACGGGGAGGCACAGATACGCAGTATTTT. It specifies CASTNNTLKGRGGTDTQYF.

Turning to this clone: Additional DNA sequences in this sample encode the identical CDR3. This chain joins TRBV7-9 and TRBJ2-5; D unclear. The germline V and J ends were trimmed by 3 bases and 2 bases, with 7 bases remaining between them. The germline gives CDR1 SEHNR, CDR2 FQNEAQ (reference sequence). The CDR3 is 13 amino acids. DNA of the CDR3: TGTGCCAGCAGCTTGTCCGAACAAGAGACCCAGTACTTC. This translates into CASSLSEQETQYF.

This chain links TRBV7-2 with TRBJ1-2, with TRBD1 identical over 7 bases. CDR3 size: 15 residues. Germline lookup yields CDR1 SGHTA and CDR2 FQGNSA. J lost 12 bases, V lost 7 bases, and 20 bases had no gene match. The CDR3 bases are TGTGCCAGCAATTACTTGATCGGGGACAGCTATGAAGACACCTTC. Protein product: CASNYLIGDSYEDTF.

V gene TRBV28 combines with J gene TRBJ1-5; D may be TRBD1 (5 bases). The CDR3 is made up of 15 amino acids. V was trimmed by 10 bases and J by 7 bases, leaving 23 bases between them. CDR1 is MDHEN and CDR2 is SYDVKM in the germline V gene. The CDR3 nucleotides are TGTGCCACCCTCCTTGAGTCGGGGGGAGGGCAGCCCCAGCATTTT. Protein product: CATLLESGGGQPQHF.

This clone occurred a few times. The chain has TRBV19 and TRBJ2-2; 10 nucleotides align to TRBD2. J was trimmed by 5 bases and V by 4 bases; bases with no gene match: 13. The V gene's germline CDR1 is LNHDA and CDR2 SQIVND (reference sequence). The CDR3 is made up of 18 amino acids. As DNA, the CDR3 is TGTGCCAGTAGTAACCCAAAGCTAGCGGGAGAGGGGACCGGGGAGCTGTTTTTT. This encodes CASSNPKLAGEGTGELFF.